The entry that follows covers one T cell receptor (beta chain) sequence. The antigen remains unidentified. It was with a sample-barcoded 5' primer and a J-beta primer mix that a second PCR of roughly 7 to 12 cycles was run. TCRdb re-called the 5' RACE reads with MiXCR, one entry per CDR3 protein. The data hold 540,000 or so distinct CDR3 sequences, with 40% to 50% observed a single time. CDR1 and CDR2 from the germline V gene are SEHNR and FQNEAQ (reference sequence). The CDR3 spans 14 residues. Deletions cut 3 bases from V and 5 bases from J, with 11 bases between. This sample is drawn from a study of blood T cells in healthy people across ages. General study findings and limits: Long-lived donors exceeded aged donors in naive CD4+ cells and diversity.

This chain links TRBV7-9 with TRBJ2-1; tentative D call: TRBD1 (8 bases). Sequencing was carried out using blood. This receptor was obtained from a man older than 75 in good health. This CDR3 is CASSFTGGDNEQFF. CDR3 DNA sequence: TGTGCCAGCAGCTTTACAGGGGGGGACAATGAGCAGTTCTTC.